Here is one TCR beta chain with its context. Its target is not known. The sample comes from a study of T cell responses to AZD1222 COVID-19 vaccine. Regarding the study as a whole: Donors in the cohort were predominantly white British and more often female, and clonal diversity was possibly underestimated.

TCRdb's table, derived via immunoSEQ multiplex PCR, lists solely in-frame clones and lacks some. The sample shows 90,000 to 150,000 clones, roughly 91% of them seen only once. The V end lost 0 bases, the J end lost 2 bases, and 14 bases lay between the germline ends. The CDR3 has 16 residues. Germline values: CDR1 SGHTA, CDR2 FQGNSA. The material was peripheral blood, obtained on day 0 of AZD1222 vaccination. The chain links TRBV7-2 to TRBJ2-7; tentative D call: TRBD2 (6 bases). This clonotype was obtained from an adult in good health. For the CDR3, the DNA is TGTGCCAGCAGCTTAGCTCGGGGGACGCCCGCCTACGAGCAGTACTTC. It translates to CASSLARGTPAYEQYF.